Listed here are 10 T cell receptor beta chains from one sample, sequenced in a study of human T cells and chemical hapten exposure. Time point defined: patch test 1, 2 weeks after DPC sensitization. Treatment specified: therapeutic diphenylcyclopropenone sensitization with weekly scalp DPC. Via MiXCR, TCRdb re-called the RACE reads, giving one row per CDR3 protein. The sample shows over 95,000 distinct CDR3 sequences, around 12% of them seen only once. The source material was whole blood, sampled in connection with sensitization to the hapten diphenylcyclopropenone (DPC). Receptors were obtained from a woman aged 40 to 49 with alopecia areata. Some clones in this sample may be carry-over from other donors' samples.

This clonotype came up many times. The CDR3 DNA is TGTGCCAGCAGTACACAGGGGAATGGAGAGACCCAGTACTTC. Translation gives CASSTQGNGETQYF. The V gene is TRBV12-3 or TRBV12-4, the J gene TRBJ2-5; 7 bases line up with TRBD1. The trim removed 5 bases at V and 4 bases at J, leaving 7 bases unmatched. This CDR3 contains 14 residues.

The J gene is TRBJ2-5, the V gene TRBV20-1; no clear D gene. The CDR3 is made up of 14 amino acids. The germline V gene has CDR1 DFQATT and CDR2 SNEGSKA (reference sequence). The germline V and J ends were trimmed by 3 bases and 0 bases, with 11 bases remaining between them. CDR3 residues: CSASGDLYQETQYF. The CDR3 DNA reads TGCAGTGCTAGCGGCGATTTGTACCAAGAGACCCAGTACTTC.

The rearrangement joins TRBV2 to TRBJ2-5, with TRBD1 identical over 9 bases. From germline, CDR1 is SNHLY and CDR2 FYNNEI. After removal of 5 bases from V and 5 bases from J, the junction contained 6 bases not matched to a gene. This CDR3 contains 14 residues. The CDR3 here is CASSPGTGIETQYF. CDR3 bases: TGTGCCAGCAGTCCCGGGACAGGGATCGAGACCCAGTACTTC.

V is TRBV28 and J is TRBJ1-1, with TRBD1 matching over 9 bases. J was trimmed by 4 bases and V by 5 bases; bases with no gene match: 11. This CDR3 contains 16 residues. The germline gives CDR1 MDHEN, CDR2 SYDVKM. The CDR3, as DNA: TGTGCCAGCAGTGGGGACAGGGCCCGCCGAGGCACTGAAGCTTTCTTT. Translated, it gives CASSGDRARRGTEAFF.

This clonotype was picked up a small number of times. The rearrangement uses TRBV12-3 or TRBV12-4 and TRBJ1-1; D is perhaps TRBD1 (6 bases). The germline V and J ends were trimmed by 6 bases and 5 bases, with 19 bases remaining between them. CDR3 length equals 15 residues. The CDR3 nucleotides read TGTGCCAGCAGGCATGGGGGGCAGGGATTTACTGAAGCTTTCTTT. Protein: CASRHGGQGFTEAFF.

The chain's CDR3 is CASSSTATVNQPQHF. CDR3 in DNA: TGTGCCAGCAGCTCCACGGCCACAGTCAATCAGCCCCAGCATTTT. The chain couples TRBV5-5 to TRBJ1-5; D gene unclear. Trimming stripped 3 bases from V and 3 bases from J, with 13 bases between. From germline, CDR1 is SGHKS and CDR2 YYEKEE (reference sequence). The CDR3 contains 15 residues. The variable domain in full, completed from reference TRBV5-5 and TRBJ1-5, reads DAGVTQSPTHLIKTRGQQVTLRCSPISGHKSVSWYQQVLGQGPQFIFQYYEKEERGRGNFPDRFSARQFPNYSSELNVNALLLGDSALYLCASSSTATVNQPQHFGDGTRLSIL.

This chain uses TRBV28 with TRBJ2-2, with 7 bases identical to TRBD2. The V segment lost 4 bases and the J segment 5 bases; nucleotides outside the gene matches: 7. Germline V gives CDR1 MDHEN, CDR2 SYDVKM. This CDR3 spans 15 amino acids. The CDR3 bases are TGTGCCAGCAGTTACAGACTAGCCGGGACCGGGGAGCTGTTTTTT. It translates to CASSYRLAGTGELFF.

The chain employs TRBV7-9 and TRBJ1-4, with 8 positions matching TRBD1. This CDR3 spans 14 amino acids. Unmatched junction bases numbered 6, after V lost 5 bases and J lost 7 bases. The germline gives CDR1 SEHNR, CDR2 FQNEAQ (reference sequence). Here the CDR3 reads CASSQDRATEKLFF. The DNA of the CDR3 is TGTGCCAGCAGCCAGGACAGGGCGACTGAAAAACTGTTTTTT.

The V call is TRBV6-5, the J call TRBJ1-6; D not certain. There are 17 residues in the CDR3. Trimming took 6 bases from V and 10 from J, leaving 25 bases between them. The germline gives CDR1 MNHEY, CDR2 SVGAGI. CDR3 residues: CASSRYPPDLTTSPLHF. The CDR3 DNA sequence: TGTGCCAGCAGCCGTTATCCCCCGGACCTAACCACGTCACCCCTCCACTTT.

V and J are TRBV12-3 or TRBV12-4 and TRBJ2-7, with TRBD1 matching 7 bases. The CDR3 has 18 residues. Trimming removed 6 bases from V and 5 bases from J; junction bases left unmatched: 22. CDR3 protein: CASSSMTGSFLYVNEQYF. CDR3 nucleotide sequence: TGTGCCAGCAGCAGCATGACAGGGTCCTTTCTTTACGTGAACGAGCAGTACTTC.